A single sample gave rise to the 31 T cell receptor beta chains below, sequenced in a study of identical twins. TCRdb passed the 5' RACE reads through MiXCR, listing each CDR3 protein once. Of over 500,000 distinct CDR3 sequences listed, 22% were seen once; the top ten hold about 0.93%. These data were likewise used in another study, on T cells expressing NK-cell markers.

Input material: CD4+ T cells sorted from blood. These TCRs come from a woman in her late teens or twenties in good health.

This chain's CDR3 is CASSSDREREQYF. CDR3 sequence (DNA): TGTGCCAGCAGCTCTGACAGGGAGCGCGAGCAGTACTTC. The chain recombines TRBV7-8 with TRBJ2-7; TRBD1 matches 7 bases. The CDR3 consists of 13 residues. The V gene's germline CDR1 is SGHVS and CDR2 FQNEAQ. Losses at the gene ends were 4 bases for V and 6 bases for J; bases not matched to a gene: 6.

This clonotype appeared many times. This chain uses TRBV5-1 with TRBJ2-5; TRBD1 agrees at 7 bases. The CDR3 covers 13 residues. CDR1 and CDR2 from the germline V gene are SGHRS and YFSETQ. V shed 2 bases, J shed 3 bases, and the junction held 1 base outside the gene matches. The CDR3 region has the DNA TGCGCCAGCAGCTTCGGGACAGAAGAGACCCAGTACTTC. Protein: CASSFGTEETQYF.

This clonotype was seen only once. For the CDR3, the DNA is TGTGCCAGCGAAAGGGAGAGATACAATGAGCAGTTCTTC. This gives the protein CASERERYNEQFF. The V and J genes are TRBV6-2 or TRBV6-3 and TRBJ2-1; tentatively, D is TRBD2 (5 bases). In germline, CDR1 is MNHEY, CDR2 SVGEGT. The V end was cut by 8 bases, the J end by 4 bases, with 12 bases between. The CDR3 runs to 13 residues.

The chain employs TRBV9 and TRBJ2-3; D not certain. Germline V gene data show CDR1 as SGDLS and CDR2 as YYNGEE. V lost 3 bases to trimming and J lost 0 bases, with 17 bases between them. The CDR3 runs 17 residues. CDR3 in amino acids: CASSATAASSSTDTQYF. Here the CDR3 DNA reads TGTGCCAGCAGCGCCACGGCAGCTTCTTCTAGCACAGATACGCAGTATTTT.

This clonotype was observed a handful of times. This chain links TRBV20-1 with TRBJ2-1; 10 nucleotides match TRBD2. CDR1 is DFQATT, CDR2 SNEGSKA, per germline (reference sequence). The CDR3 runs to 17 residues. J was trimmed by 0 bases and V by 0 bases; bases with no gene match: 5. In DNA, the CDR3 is TGCAGTGCTAGAGATTTTAGCGGGGGGTTCTCCTACAATGAGCAGTTCTTC. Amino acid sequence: CSARDFSGGFSYNEQFF.

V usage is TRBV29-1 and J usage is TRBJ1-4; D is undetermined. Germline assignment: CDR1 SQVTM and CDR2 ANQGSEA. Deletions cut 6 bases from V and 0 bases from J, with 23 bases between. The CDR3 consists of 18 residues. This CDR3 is CSVAKEYGSYTTNEKLFF. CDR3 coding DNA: TGCAGCGTCGCCAAAGAGTACGGGTCTTATACAACTAATGAAAAACTGTTTTTT.

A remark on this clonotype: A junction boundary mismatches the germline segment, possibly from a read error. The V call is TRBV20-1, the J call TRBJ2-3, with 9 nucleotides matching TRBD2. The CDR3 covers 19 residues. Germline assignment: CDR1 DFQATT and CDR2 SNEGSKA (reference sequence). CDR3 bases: TGCTGTGCTAGAGATCGAACGGGACTAGCTGTGGGGCACCCAGATACGCAGTATTTT. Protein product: CCARDRTGLAVGHPDTQYF.

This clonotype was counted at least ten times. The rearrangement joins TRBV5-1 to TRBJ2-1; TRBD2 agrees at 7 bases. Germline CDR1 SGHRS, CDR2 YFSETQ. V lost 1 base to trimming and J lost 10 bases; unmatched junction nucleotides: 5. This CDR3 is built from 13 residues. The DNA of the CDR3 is TGCGCCAGCAGCTTGTGGCGGGAGAGCGAGCAGTTCTTC. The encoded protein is CASSLWRESEQFF.

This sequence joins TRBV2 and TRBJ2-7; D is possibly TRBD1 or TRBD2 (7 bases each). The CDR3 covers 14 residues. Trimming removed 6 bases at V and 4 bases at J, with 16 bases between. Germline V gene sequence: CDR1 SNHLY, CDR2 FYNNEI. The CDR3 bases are TGTGCCAGCAGGGCTCGACAGGGAGGGTACGAGCAGTACTTC. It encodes CASRARQGGYEQYF.

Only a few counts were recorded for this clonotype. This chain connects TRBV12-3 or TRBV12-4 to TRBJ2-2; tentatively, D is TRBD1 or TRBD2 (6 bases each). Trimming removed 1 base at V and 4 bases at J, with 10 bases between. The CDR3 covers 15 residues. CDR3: CASSLGGASTGELFF. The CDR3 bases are TGTGCCAGCAGTTTAGGGGGGGCGTCCACCGGGGAGCTGTTTTTT.

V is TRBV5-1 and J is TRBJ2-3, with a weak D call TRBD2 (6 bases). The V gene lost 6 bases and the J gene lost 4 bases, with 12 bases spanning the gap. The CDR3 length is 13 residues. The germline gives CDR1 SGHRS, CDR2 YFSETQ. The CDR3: CASMPGGADTQYF. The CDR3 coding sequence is TGCGCCAGCATGCCAGGAGGGGCAGATACGCAGTATTTT. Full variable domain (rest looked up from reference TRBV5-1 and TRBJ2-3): KAGVTQTPRYLIKTRGQQVTLSCSPISGHRSVSWYQQTPGQGLQFLFEYFSETQRNKGNFPGRFSGRQFSNSRSEMNVSTLELGDSALYLCASMPGGADTQYFGPGTRLTVL.

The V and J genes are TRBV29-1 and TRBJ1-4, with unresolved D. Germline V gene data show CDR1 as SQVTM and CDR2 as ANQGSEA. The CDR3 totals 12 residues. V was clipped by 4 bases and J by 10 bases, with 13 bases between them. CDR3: CSVAFQEGKLFF. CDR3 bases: TGCAGCGTTGCATTCCAAGAGGGAAAACTGTTTTTT.

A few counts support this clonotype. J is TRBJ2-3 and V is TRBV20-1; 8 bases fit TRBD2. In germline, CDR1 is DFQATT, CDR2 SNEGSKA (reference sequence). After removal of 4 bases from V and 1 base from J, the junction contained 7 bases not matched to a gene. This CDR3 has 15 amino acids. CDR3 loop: CSAKTSGRGTDTQYF. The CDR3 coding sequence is TGCAGTGCTAAAACTAGCGGCCGAGGCACAGATACGCAGTATTTT.

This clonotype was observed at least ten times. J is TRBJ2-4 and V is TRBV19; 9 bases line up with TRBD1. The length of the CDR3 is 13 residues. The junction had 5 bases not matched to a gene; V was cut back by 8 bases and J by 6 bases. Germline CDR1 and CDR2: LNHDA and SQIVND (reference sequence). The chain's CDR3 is CASSPGQGNIQYF. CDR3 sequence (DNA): TGTGCCAGTTCCCCGGGACAGGGAAACATTCAGTACTTC.

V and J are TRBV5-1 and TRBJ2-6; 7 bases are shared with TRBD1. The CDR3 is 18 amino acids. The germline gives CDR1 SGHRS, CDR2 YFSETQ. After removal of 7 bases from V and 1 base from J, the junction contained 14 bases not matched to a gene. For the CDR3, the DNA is TGCGCCAGCCAACGACAGGGCCCGGGACCTTCTGGGGCCAACGTCCTGACTTTC. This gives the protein CASQRQGPGPSGANVLTF.

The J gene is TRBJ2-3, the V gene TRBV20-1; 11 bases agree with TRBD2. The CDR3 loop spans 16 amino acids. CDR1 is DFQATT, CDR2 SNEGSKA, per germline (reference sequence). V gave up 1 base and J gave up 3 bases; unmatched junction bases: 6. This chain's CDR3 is CSARGGSGRATDTQYF. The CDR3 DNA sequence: TGCAGTGCTAGAGGAGGTAGCGGGAGGGCAACAGATACGCAGTATTTT.

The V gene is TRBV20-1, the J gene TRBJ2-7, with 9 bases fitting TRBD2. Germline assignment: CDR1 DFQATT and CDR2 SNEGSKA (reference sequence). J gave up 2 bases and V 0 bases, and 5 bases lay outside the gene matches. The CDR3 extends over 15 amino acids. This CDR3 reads CSARDPLAGPYEQYF. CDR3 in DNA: TGCAGTGCTAGAGATCCGCTAGCGGGACCCTACGAGCAGTACTTC.

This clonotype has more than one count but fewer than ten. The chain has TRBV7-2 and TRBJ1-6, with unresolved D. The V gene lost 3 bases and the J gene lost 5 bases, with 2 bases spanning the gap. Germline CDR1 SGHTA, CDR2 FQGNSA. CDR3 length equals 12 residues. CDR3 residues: CASSFNNSPLHF. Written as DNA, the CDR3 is TGTGCCAGCAGCTTTAATAATTCACCCCTCCACTTT.

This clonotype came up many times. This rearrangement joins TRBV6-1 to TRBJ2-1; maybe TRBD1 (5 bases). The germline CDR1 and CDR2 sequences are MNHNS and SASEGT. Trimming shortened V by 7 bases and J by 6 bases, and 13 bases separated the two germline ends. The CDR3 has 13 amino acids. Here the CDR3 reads CASKEQGTNEQFF. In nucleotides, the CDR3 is TGTGCCAGCAAAGAGCAGGGTACCAATGAGCAGTTCTTC.

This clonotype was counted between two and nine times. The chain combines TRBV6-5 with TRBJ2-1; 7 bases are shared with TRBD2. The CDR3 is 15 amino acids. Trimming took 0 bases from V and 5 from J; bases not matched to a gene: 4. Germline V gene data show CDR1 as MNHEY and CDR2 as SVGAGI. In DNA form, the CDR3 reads TGTGCCAGCAGTTACTCGCGGGGGACTAACAATGAGCAGTTCTTC. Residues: CASSYSRGTNNEQFF.

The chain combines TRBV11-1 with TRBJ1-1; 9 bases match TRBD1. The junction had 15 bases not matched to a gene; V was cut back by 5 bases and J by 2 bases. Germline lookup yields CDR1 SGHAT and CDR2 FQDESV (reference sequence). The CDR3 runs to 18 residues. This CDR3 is CASSADRGLGSLNTEAFF. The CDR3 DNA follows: TGTGCCAGCAGCGCGGACAGGGGTTTGGGATCTCTAAACACTGAAGCTTTCTTT.

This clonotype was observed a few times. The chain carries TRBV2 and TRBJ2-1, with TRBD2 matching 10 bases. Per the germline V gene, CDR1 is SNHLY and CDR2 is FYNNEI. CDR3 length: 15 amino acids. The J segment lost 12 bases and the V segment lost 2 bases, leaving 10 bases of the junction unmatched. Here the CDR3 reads CASSESGRARVGQFF. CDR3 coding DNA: TGTGCCAGCAGTGAAAGCGGGAGGGCCAGGGTAGGGCAGTTCTTC.

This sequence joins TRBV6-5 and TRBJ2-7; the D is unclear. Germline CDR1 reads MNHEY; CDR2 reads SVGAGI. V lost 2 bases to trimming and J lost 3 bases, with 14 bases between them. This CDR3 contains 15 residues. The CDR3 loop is CASSYGSELGYEQYF. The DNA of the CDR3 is TGTGCCAGCAGTTACGGTTCGGAGTTGGGCTACGAGCAGTACTTC.

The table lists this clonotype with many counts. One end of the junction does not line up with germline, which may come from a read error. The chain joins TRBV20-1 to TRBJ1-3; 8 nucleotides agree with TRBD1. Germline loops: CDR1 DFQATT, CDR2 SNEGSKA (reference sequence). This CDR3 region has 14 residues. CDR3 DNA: TGCAGTGCTGGAGACAGGGGATCTGGAAACACCATATATTTT. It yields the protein CSAGDRGSGNTIYF.

CDR3 sequence: CSAILQEFYGYTF. The CDR3 DNA is TGCAGTGCTATTCTACAGGAATTCTATGGCTACACCTTC. The V call is TRBV20-1, the J call TRBJ1-2; TRBD1 is a possible D gene (5 bases). The V end was cut by 4 bases, the J end by 4 bases, with 13 bases between. The CDR3 sequence is 13 residues long. Germline loops: CDR1 DFQATT, CDR2 SNEGSKA (reference sequence).

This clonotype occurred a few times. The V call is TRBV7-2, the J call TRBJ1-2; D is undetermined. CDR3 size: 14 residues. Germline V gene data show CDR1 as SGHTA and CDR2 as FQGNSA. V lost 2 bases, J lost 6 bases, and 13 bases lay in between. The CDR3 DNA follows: TGTGCCAGCAGCTTATCCCGGGATGTAGATGGCTACACCTTC. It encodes CASSLSRDVDGYTF.

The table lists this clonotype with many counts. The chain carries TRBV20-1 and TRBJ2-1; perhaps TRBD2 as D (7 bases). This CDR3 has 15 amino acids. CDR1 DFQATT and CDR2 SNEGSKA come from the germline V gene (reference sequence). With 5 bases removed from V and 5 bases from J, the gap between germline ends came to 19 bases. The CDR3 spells CSAARGASGNNEQFF. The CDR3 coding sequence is TGCAGTGCTGCCCGGGGGGCTAGCGGTAACAATGAGCAGTTCTTC.

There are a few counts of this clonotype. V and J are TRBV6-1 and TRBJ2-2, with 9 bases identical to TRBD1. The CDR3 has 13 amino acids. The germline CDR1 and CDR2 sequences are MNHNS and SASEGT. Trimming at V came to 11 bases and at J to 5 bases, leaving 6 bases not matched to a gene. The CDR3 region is CAGGTGRTGELFF. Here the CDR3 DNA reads TGTGCCGGGGGGACAGGGAGGACCGGGGAGCTGTTTTTT.

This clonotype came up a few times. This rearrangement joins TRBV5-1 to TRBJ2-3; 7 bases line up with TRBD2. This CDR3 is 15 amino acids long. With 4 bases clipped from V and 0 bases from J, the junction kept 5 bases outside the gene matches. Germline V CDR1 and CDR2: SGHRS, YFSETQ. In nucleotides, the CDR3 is TGCGCCAGCAGCATCCGTAGCGGGAGCACAGATACGCAGTATTTT. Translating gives CASSIRSGSTDTQYF.

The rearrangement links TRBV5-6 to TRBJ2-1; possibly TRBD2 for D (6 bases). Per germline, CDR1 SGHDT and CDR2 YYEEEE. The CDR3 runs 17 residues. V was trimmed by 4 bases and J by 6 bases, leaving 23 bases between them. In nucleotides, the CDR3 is TGTGCCAGCAGCCCACTATTGGTGGGAGGAGCACGCAATGAGCAGTTCTTC. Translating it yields CASSPLLVGGARNEQFF.

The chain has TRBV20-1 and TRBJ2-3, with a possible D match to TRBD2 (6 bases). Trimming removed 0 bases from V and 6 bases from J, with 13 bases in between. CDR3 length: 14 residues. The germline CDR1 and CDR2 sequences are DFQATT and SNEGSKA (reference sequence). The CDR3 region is CSARDPYGSDTQYF. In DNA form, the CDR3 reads TGCAGTGCTAGAGATCCCTACGGGAGCGATACGCAGTATTTT.